Here is one T cell receptor beta chain with its context. The sample has other DNA sequences that encode this CDR3 too. The assay was carried out at the deep level. The input for sorted-subset replicate PCRs was approximately 210 ng DNA, some 28,000 T cell genomes. Here immunoSEQ multiplex PCR was the method, and the copy in TCRdb shows in-frame clones only, minus some. The repertoire has roughly 2,000,000 clones, roughly 95% of them found once; the top ten carry approximately 1%. The data were taken from a study of shared clonotypes between healthy human individuals. Cells designated naive CD8 were CD45RO-negative and were positively selected for CCR7, with terminally differentiated effector memory CD45RA+ cells excluded. Trimming stripped 2 bases from V and 4 bases from J, with 10 bases between. CDR1 is SGHRS and CDR2 is YFSETQ in the germline V gene. The length of the CDR3 is 14 residues.

This TCR was sampled from a man younger than 30 in good health. Specimen: naive CD8+ T cells sorted from blood. This chain connects TRBV5-1 to TRBJ2-1, with D perhaps given as TRBD1 or TRBD2 (5 bases each). The CDR3 is CASSFSGPYNEQFF. CDR3 DNA: TGCGCCAGCAGCTTCTCGGGGCCTTACAATGAGCAGTTCTTC.